This TCR beta chain was retrieved from a study of Tregs in tolerant kidney transplant recipients. The repertoire was sequenced with immunoSEQ multiplex PCR; TCRdb's copy has only in-frame clones and lacks some. Here the sample spans roughly 250,000 clones, 65% to 85% being singletons. The CDR3 has 15 amino acids. Germline V gene sequence: CDR1 MGHDK, CDR2 SYGVNS. V was pared by 3 bases and J by 6 bases, with 4 bases of the junction left unmatched. The sample comprised CD4+ T cells from blood. J is TRBJ2-3 and V is TRBV25-1; 12 bases are a match to TRBD2. This clonotype was sampled from a human donor in good health. The DNA of the CDR3 is TGTGCCAGCAGTGACCGACTAGCGGGAGCTGATACGCAGTATTTT. It specifies CASSDRLAGADTQYF.